This is a list of T cell receptor beta chains from one sample in a study of tumor-infiltrating lymphocytes in primary liver carcinoma. MiXCR was run by TCRdb on the multiplex PCR reads, yielding one entry per CDR3 protein. The repertoire holds around 330,000 distinct CDR3 sequences, with approximately 60% as singletons. Sequencing was done on a sample of peripheral blood. The receptors derive from a man aged 40-49 years with primary liver carcinoma and hepatitis B virus infection. The CDR3 runs from the conserved cysteine through the conserved F or W. Fields, in order: clone size, V gene, J gene, D gene, CDR3 DNA, CDR3 protein. A D gene is named only where the DNA matches it firmly. The size entry is marked missing in some rows and otherwise reads once, few, many or a size class.

few	TRBV30	TRBJ2-5	-	TGTGCCTGGGGGGAACAAGAGACCCAGTACTTC	CAWGEQETQYF
-	TRBV5-5	TRBJ2-5	-	TGTGCCAGCAGCTTGGAAGAGGGATGGACCCAGTACTTC	CASSLEEGWTQYF
-	TRBV11-1	TRBJ1-1	-	TGTGCCAGGAACTTACTCGGACCTTCCATCCAGAACACTGAAGCTTTCTTC	CARNLLGPSIQNTEAFF
-	TRBV7-9	TRBJ1-2	TRBD1	TGTGCCAGGAGCTCGACAGGGGAAGCTAACTATGGCTACACCTTC	CARSSTGEANYGYTF
many	TRBV4-3	TRBJ2-3	TRBD2	TGCGCCAGCAGCCAAGAGACTAGCGGGAGTGGAGATACGCAGTATTTT	CASSQETSGSGDTQYF
many	TRBV6-1	TRBJ2-4	TRBD1	TGTGCCAGCAGTGCACAGGGGACGCAAAACATTCAGTACTTC	CASSAQGTQNIQYF
many	TRBV6-1	TRBJ2-1	TRBD2	TGTGCCAGCGCGGCTAGCGGGAGGGTCAATGAGCAGTTCTTC	CASAASGRVNEQFF
-	TRBV5-4	TRBJ2-7	-	TGTGCCAGCAGCTTGGGAGCAGGGCGAGACGAGCAGTACTTC	CASSLGAGRDEQYF
few	TRBV5-5	TRBJ2-3	TRBD1	TGTGCCAGCAACCTTGAGACAGGGGCCACAGATACGCAGTATTTT	CASNLETGATDTQYF
few	TRBV6-1	TRBJ1-5	TRBD1	TGTGCCAGCAGTCCAACGACAGGGTCGGGCAATCAGCCCCAGCATTTT	CASSPTTGSGNQPQHF